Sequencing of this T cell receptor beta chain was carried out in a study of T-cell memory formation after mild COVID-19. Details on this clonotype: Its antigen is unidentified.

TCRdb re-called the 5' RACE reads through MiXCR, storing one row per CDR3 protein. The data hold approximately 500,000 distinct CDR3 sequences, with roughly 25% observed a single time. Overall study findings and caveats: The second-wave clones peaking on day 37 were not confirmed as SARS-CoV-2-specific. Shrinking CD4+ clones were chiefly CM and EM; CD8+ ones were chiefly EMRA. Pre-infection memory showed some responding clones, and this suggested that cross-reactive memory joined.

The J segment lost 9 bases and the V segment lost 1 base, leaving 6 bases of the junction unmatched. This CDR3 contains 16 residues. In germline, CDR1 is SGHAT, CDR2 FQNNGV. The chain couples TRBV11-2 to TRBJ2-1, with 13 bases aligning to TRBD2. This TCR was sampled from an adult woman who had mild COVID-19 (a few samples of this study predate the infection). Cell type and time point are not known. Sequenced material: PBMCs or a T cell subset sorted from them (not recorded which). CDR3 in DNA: TGTGCCAGCAGCTTAGTATTGACTAGCGGGAGGAGTGAGCAGTTCTTC. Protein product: CASSLVLTSGRSEQFF.